These 32 T cell receptor beta chains originate from one sample sequenced in a study of shared clonotypes between healthy human individuals. This table comes from immunoSEQ multiplex PCR, and its TCRdb copy is limited to in-frame clones, with some not included. Among about 2.4 million clones listed, roughly 93% were seen once. Sequencing was performed on naive CD4+ T cells from PBMCs. As to subset: CD45RA+ positively selected. The receptors derive from a man younger than 35 in good health. Some clones in this sample may be carry-over from other donors' samples.

This clone occurred a few times. The chain carries TRBV19 and TRBJ1-5; the D is unclear. V was trimmed by 7 bases and J by 4 bases, leaving 20 bases between them. Germline V gene lookup returns CDR1 LNHDA and CDR2 SQIVND (reference sequence). The CDR3 runs to 16 residues. CDR3: CASKAPGRVLNQPQHF. The CDR3 DNA sequence: TGTGCCAGTAAAGCACCAGGACGGGTTCTTAATCAGCCCCAGCATTTT.

V is TRBV5-1 and J is TRBJ2-3, with D possibly matching TRBD1 (6 bases). Looked up from germline, CDR1 is SGHRS and CDR2 is YFSETQ. V was shortened by 4 bases and J by 0 bases, with 12 bases between the two germline ends. This CDR3 has 15 residues. CDR3 amino acids: CASSGITGSTDTQYF. The CDR3 nucleotides are TGCGCCAGCAGCGGGATTACAGGGAGCACAGATACGCAGTATTTT.

This clone was observed a single time. This chain uses TRBV28 with TRBJ2-2, with TRBD1 identical over 7 bases. In germline, CDR1 is MDHEN, CDR2 SYDVKM. The CDR3 has 15 residues. The V and J ends lost 5 bases and 4 bases, in that order; junction bases with no gene match: 7. The CDR3 sequence is CASSRRDRLTGELFF. As DNA, the CDR3 is TGTGCCAGCAGTCGCCGGGACAGACTCACCGGGGAGCTGTTTTTT.

V is TRBV11-2 and J is TRBJ2-1, with 7 bases aligning to TRBD1. V trimming: 1 base; J trimming: 5 bases; junction bases outside the gene matches: 8. The CDR3 runs to 16 residues. Germline CDR1 and CDR2: SGHAT and FQNNGV. The CDR3 coding sequence is TGTGCCAGCAGCTTAGGTAGGGACAGATACAACAATGAGCAGTTCTTC. Protein sequence: CASSLGRDRYNNEQFF.

The chain joins TRBV5-1 to TRBJ1-2; D is undetermined. V gave up 4 bases and J gave up 0 bases, with 16 bases separating them. The CDR3 covers 16 residues. The germline CDR1 and CDR2 sequences are SGHRS and YFSETQ. In nucleotides, the CDR3 is TGCGCCAGCAGCCCGAGGACGGACCCATCTAACTATGGCTACACCTTC. Amino acids: CASSPRTDPSNYGYTF. The full variable domain, rest sourced from reference TRBV5-1 and TRBJ1-2, is KAGVTQTPRYLIKTRGQQVTLSCSPISGHRSVSWYQQTPGQGLQFLFEYFSETQRNKGNFPGRFSGRQFSNSRSEMNVSTLELGDSALYLCASSPRTDPSNYGYTFGSGTRLTVV.

V is TRBV25-1 and J is TRBJ2-1; D is undetermined. V lost 3 bases to trimming and J lost 6 bases, with 3 bases between them. Germline CDR1 reads MGHDK; CDR2 reads SYGVNS. The length of the CDR3 is 11 residues. In DNA form, the CDR3 reads TGTGCCAGCAGTGATACCAATGAGCAGTTCTTC. Translating gives CASSDTNEQFF.

This sequence joins TRBV6-5 and TRBJ1-5; TRBD1 agrees at 7 bases. J was trimmed by 1 base and V by 5 bases; bases with no gene match: 5. CDR1 is MNHEY and CDR2 is SVGAGI in the germline V gene. This CDR3 has 15 residues. This CDR3 is CASSDLQGSNQPQHF. CDR3 DNA sequence: TGTGCCAGCAGTGACTTACAGGGGAGCAATCAGCCCCAGCATTTT.

The rearrangement links TRBV5-1 to TRBJ2-2; the match to TRBD2 covers 16 bases. The CDR3 has 20 residues. The V gene's germline CDR1 is SGHRS and CDR2 YFSETQ. V gave up 0 bases and J gave up 7 bases; unmatched junction bases: 12. The DNA for the CDR3 is TGCGCCAGCAGCTTGGAAGGGACTAGCGGGAGGGCCCGGCTTAACGGGGAGCTGTTTTTT. This codes for CASSLEGTSGRARLNGELFF.

The V call is TRBV7-2, the J call TRBJ2-4, with TRBD1 as a possible D gene (6 bases). Trimming left V 5 bases short and J 6 bases short, with 17 bases between. The CDR3 sequence is 15 residues long. The germline V gene encodes CDR1 SGHTA and CDR2 FQGNSA. In nucleotides, the CDR3 is TGTGCCAGCAGCCCGGGACAATCTGGGGGAAACATTCAGTACTTC. This translates into CASSPGQSGGNIQYF.

The chain uses TRBV30 and TRBJ2-1; no clear D. Trimming took 0 bases from V and 6 from J, leaving 3 bases between them. This CDR3 region has 11 residues. Per germline, CDR1 GTSNPN and CDR2 SVGIG (reference sequence). CDR3 bases: TGTGCCTGGAGTGTTGTCAATGAGCAGTTCTTC. This translates into CAWSVVNEQFF.

Only one count was recorded for this clone. CDR3 coding DNA: TGTGCCAGCAGATATAGACAGGGTGAAGCTTTCTTT. Protein: CASRYRQGEAFF. The chain combines TRBV28 with TRBJ1-1, with TRBD1 matching 7 bases. J gave up 7 bases and V 6 bases, and 5 bases lay outside the gene matches. Per germline, CDR1 MDHEN and CDR2 SYDVKM. The CDR3 covers 12 residues.

This clone came up once. The chain links TRBV5-6 to TRBJ1-2, with a weak D call TRBD1 (5 bases). CDR3 length: 14 amino acids. V gave up 2 bases and J gave up 2 bases, with 10 bases separating them. Germline loops: CDR1 SGHDT, CDR2 YYEEEE. CDR3 nucleotides: TGTGCCAGCAGCTTCCCGACAGTGAACTATGGCTACACCTTC. Its translation is CASSFPTVNYGYTF.

In the case of this clone: Other nucleotide sequences from this sample produce the same CDR3. The chain couples TRBV18 to TRBJ2-3, with D unclear. The V end was cut by 3 bases, the J end by 4 bases, with 5 bases between. CDR1 KGHSH and CDR2 LQKENI come from the germline V gene. The CDR3 has 12 residues. The chain's CDR3 is CASSPSPDTQYF. The CDR3 DNA sequence: TGTGCCAGCTCACCCTCACCAGATACGCAGTATTTT.

The V call is TRBV10-1, the J call TRBJ2-3; D not resolved. V lost 0 bases, J lost 6 bases, and 4 bases lay in between. This CDR3 is built from 12 residues. The germline gives CDR1 WNHNN, CDR2 SYGVQD (reference sequence). The CDR3 DNA reads TGCGCCAGCAGTGAGTCGCGGGATACGCAGTATTTT. Protein product: CASSESRDTQYF.

This chain links TRBV5-1 with TRBJ2-7; D may correspond to TRBD1 or TRBD2 (5 bases each). This CDR3 comprises 12 residues. The V and J ends lost 0 bases and 6 bases respectively, with 7 bases between them. Per germline, CDR1 SGHRS and CDR2 YFSETQ. CDR3 DNA: TGCGCCAGCAGCTTGGACGGGACCGAGCAGTACTTC. It specifies CASSLDGTEQYF. The full variable domain, with the rest looked up from reference TRBV5-1 and TRBJ2-7, is KAGVTQTPRYLIKTRGQQVTLSCSPISGHRSVSWYQQTPGQGLQFLFEYFSETQRNKGNFPGRFSGRQFSNSRSEMNVSTLELGDSALYLCASSLDGTEQYFGPGTRLTVT.

The V gene is TRBV7-3, the J gene TRBJ2-7; D gene ambiguous. The CDR3 is 13 residues long. Germline V gives CDR1 SGHTA, CDR2 FQGTGA. Trimming pared 2 bases from V and 5 bases from J, leaving 10 bases between. The CDR3 protein is CASSLLVGNEQYF. CDR3 nucleotides: TGTGCCAGCAGCTTATTGGTAGGGAACGAGCAGTACTTC.

On this clone: The sample carries other DNA sequences with the same CDR3. CDR3: CASRKGDGNTEAFF. CDR3 in DNA: TGCGCCAGCAGGAAAGGGGATGGGAACACTGAAGCTTTCTTT. The chain is built from TRBV5-1 and TRBJ1-1; D may be TRBD1 (5 bases). The CDR3 totals 14 residues. CDR1 is SGHRS, CDR2 YFSETQ, per germline. V lost 5 bases to trimming and J lost 1 base, with 12 bases between them.

This chain connects TRBV7-2 to TRBJ2-5; D not resolved. The CDR3 sequence is 15 residues long. Germline lookup yields CDR1 SGHTA and CDR2 FQGNSA. V lost 2 bases, J lost 3 bases, and 13 bases lay in between. The CDR3 sequence: CASSLYRSYEETQYF. DNA for the CDR3: TGTGCCAGCAGCTTATATCGCTCATATGAAGAGACCCAGTACTTC.

V is TRBV6-5 and J is TRBJ1-2, with 9 bases that match TRBD1. J was trimmed by 8 bases and V by 2 bases; bases with no gene match: 6. This CDR3 region has 14 residues. The germline V gene encodes CDR1 MNHEY and CDR2 SVGAGI. CDR3 sequence (DNA): TGTGCCAGCAGTTACGGGGACAGGGATCGCGGCTACACCTTC. This sequence encodes CASSYGDRDRGYTF.

This chain uses TRBV5-1 with TRBJ2-1; D not certain. The CDR3 sequence is 13 residues long. The V gene's germline CDR1 is SGHRS and CDR2 YFSETQ. V dropped 0 bases and J dropped 4 bases, with 5 bases sitting between them. The CDR3 bases are TGCGCCAGCAGCTTGGTACTATACAATGAGCAGTTCTTC. Translation gives CASSLVLYNEQFF.

The chain has TRBV27 and TRBJ2-6, with D maybe TRBD1 (5 bases). Germline CDR1 is MNHEY and CDR2 is SMNVEV (reference sequence). This CDR3 region has 17 residues. The V gene lost 0 bases and the J gene lost 0 bases, with 9 bases spanning the gap. For the CDR3, the DNA is TGTGCCAGCAGTTTATCGGGGCCGCACTCTGGGGCCAACGTCCTGACTTTC. It codes for CASSLSGPHSGANVLTF.

The rearrangement joins TRBV5-4 to TRBJ2-7, with unresolved D. The V gene's germline CDR1 is SGHNT and CDR2 YYREEE (reference sequence). V was cut by 4 bases and J by 2 bases, with 16 bases left in between. CDR3 length: 15 amino acids. CDR3 in amino acids: CASSQKYPGTYEQYF. The CDR3, as DNA: TGTGCCAGCAGCCAGAAATACCCAGGAACCTACGAGCAGTACTTC.

The CDR3 DNA is TGTGCCAGCTTACCCGGGACAGGGACTGAAAAACTGTTTTTT. Protein: CASLPGTGTEKLFF. The rearrangement uses TRBV28 and TRBJ1-4, with 9 positions matching TRBD1. The CDR3 is 14 amino acids. Germline V lookup: CDR1 MDHEN, CDR2 SYDVKM. With V trimmed by 8 bases and J by 7 bases, 8 bases remained unmatched.

This clone showed up just once. Compared with germline, one end of the junction differs, possibly owing to a read error. The V and J genes are TRBV10-1 and TRBJ2-2; 12 bases are a match to TRBD2. Germline values: CDR1 WNHNN, CDR2 SYGVQD (reference sequence). The length of the CDR3 is 16 residues. DNA of the CDR3: TGCGCCAGCAGTGCGGGGACTAGCGGGCCGTACGGGGAACTGTTTTTT. The encoded protein is CASSAGTSGPYGELFF.

The chain joins TRBV28 to TRBJ2-1, with 14 bases identical to TRBD2. Unmatched junction bases numbered 3, after V lost 7 bases and J lost 4 bases. This CDR3 is built from 15 residues. The V gene's germline CDR1 is MDHEN and CDR2 SYDVKM. The CDR3 nucleotides are TGTGCCAGCAAGGGACTAGCGGGAGCGTACAATGAGCAGTTCTTC. It codes for CASKGLAGAYNEQFF.

V gene TRBV7-2 combines with J gene TRBJ2-5; the match to TRBD1 covers 11 bases. Germline loops: CDR1 SGHTA, CDR2 FQGNSA. The CDR3 covers 14 residues. After removal of 5 bases from V and 5 bases from J, the junction contained 4 bases not matched to a gene. CDR3 DNA sequence: TGTGCCAGCAGCGCGGACAGGGGGCGGGAGACCCAGTACTTC. Its protein product is CASSADRGRETQYF.

The DNA for the CDR3 is TGTGCCAGCAGCTTAGAGGGACACACTGGAATCTACGAGCAGTACTTC. This translates into CASSLEGHTGIYEQYF. This chain links TRBV11-2 with TRBJ2-7; a weak D match, TRBD1 (6 bases). Between the trimmed V and J ends, which lost 0 bases and 3 bases, there was a span of 15 bases. Germline CDR1 reads SGHAT; CDR2 reads FQNNGV. This CDR3 is 16 amino acids long. Looking up the rest from reference TRBV11-2 and TRBJ2-7 gives the full variable domain: EAGVAQSPRYKIIEKRQSVAFWCNPISGHATLYWYQQILGQGPKLLIQFQNNGVVDDSQLPKDRFSAERLKGVDSTLKIQPAKLEDSAVYLCASSLEGHTGIYEQYFGPGTRLTVT.

The V call is TRBV27, the J call TRBJ1-1; D is undetermined. The V end lost 0 bases, the J end lost 7 bases, and 18 bases lay between the germline ends. Germline CDR1 MNHEY, CDR2 SMNVEV (reference sequence). The CDR3 extends over 16 amino acids. This CDR3 is CASSLSAGRQDLEAFF. The CDR3, as DNA: TGTGCCAGCAGTTTATCCGCCGGTCGGCAGGACCTTGAAGCTTTCTTT.

This rearrangement joins TRBV9 to TRBJ2-2, with 7 bases aligning to TRBD2. Trimming removed 4 bases from V and 1 base from J; junction bases left unmatched: 7. Germline V lookup: CDR1 SGDLS, CDR2 YYNGEE. The length of the CDR3 is 16 residues. CDR3: CASSQGSGGNTGELFF. For the CDR3, the DNA is TGTGCCAGCAGCCAAGGATCGGGAGGGAACACCGGGGAGCTGTTTTTT.

This CDR3 reads CAWRILAGGPYEQYF. CDR3 coding DNA: TGTGCCTGGAGGATCCTAGCGGGAGGCCCCTACGAGCAGTACTTC. This chain joins TRBV30 and TRBJ2-7, with TRBD2 matching over 11 bases. Germline-derived CDR1 and CDR2 are GTSNPN and SVGIG (reference sequence). V trimming: 3 bases; J trimming: 2 bases; junction bases outside the gene matches: 6. There are 15 residues in the CDR3.

CDR3 amino acids: CASSAPWKGGETQYF. CDR3 in DNA: TGTGCCAGCAGTGCCCCTTGGAAGGGCGGGGAGACCCAGTACTTC. This chain connects TRBV6-1 to TRBJ2-5; TRBD2 is a possible D gene (5 bases). Germline CDR1 reads MNHNS; CDR2 reads SASEGT. V was pared by 4 bases and J by 5 bases, with 17 bases between. The CDR3 extends over 15 amino acids.

This clone has a single count. The chain joins TRBV28 to TRBJ2-3; 10 bases agree with TRBD2. Germline V gene data show CDR1 as MDHEN and CDR2 as SYDVKM. V shed 10 bases and J 8 bases; nucleotides not matched to a gene: 12. The CDR3 has 14 amino acids. The CDR3 here is CAIRTSGKVGTQYF. The CDR3 DNA follows: TGTGCCATCCGAACTAGCGGGAAAGTTGGTACGCAGTATTTT.